This T cell receptor beta chain emerged from a study of T cell responses to AZD1222 COVID-19 vaccine. Study-level findings and limits: Across spike, vaccine-associated CD4 TCRs were found, dominant at 160-218 and 743-854. The study sampled repertoires only after the peak T cell response.

Sequencing used immunoSEQ multiplex PCR; TCRdb keeps in-frame clones, though not all of them. Here the sample spans under 95,000 clones, about 83% being singletons. This clone has more than one count but fewer than ten. As yet, its antigen is unknown. Pooling of second doses given at about 4 or about 12 weeks was done. The CDR3 contains 14 residues. The germline gives CDR1 SGHDN, CDR2 FVKESK. With 0 bases clipped from V and 5 bases from J, the junction kept 3 bases outside the gene matches. Sequencing was performed on peripheral blood, taken 28 days after the second AZD1222 dose. V usage is TRBV14 and J usage is TRBJ1-2; 7 bases are a match to TRBD1. This TCR came from an adult who received the AZD1222 COVID-19 vaccine. The CDR3 region has the DNA TGTGCCAGCAGCCAAGATTCAGGGGGGTATGGCTACACCTTC. Translating gives CASSQDSGGYGYTF.